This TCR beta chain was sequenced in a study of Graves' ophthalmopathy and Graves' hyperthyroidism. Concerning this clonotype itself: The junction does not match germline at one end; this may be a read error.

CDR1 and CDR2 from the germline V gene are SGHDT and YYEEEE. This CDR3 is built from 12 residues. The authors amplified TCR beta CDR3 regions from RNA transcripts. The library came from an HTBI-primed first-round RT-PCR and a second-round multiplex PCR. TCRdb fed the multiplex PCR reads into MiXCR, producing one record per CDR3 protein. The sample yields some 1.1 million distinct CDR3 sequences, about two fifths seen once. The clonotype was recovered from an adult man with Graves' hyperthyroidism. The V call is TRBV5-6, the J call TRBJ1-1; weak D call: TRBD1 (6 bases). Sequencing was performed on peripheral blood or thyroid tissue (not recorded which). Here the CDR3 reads CASSQQGPEALF. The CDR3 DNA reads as TGTGCCAGCAGCCAACAGGGTCCTGAAGCTCTCTTT.